This is a list of T cell receptor beta chains from one sample in a study of shared clonotypes between healthy human individuals. Sequencing used immunoSEQ multiplex PCR; TCRdb keeps in-frame clones, though not all of them. The sample includes approximately 1.9 million clones, roughly 93% of them seen just once. Input material: naive CD8+ T cells from PBMCs. The origin of the receptors is a young man in good health. Some clones in this sample may be carry-over from other donors' samples. Each CDR3 is given with its conserved first and last residue. Each record gives: J gene, clone size, D gene, V gene, CDR3 DNA, CDR3 protein. A D gene is named only where the DNA matches it firmly. The listing skips clone size in some rows; elsewhere it reads once, few, many or a size class.

J gene: TRBJ2-4
clone size: -
D gene: -
V gene: TRBV5-6
CDR3 DNA: TGTGCCAGCAGCTTGGCCAACCGAGGGGGCAAAAACATTCAGTACTTC
CDR3 protein: CASSLANRGGKNIQYF

J gene: TRBJ1-1
clone size: -
D gene: -
V gene: TRBV11-2
CDR3 DNA: TGTGCCAGCAGCTTAAACATGATCGGCAGGGGAGCTTTCTTT
CDR3 protein: CASSLNMIGRGAFF

J gene: TRBJ2-7
clone size: -
D gene: -
V gene: TRBV7-9
CDR3 DNA: TGTGCCAGCAGCTTTCACGACGACTCCTACGAGCAGTACTTC
CDR3 protein: CASSFHDDSYEQYF

J gene: TRBJ2-7
clone size: -
D gene: -
V gene: TRBV28
CDR3 DNA: TGTGCCAGCGGGCGGTGGGGGGCCGGTTACGAGCAGTACTTC
CDR3 protein: CASGRWGAGYEQYF

J gene: TRBJ2-3
clone size: -
D gene: TRBD1
V gene: TRBV6-1
CDR3 DNA: TGTGCCAGCAGTGAATGGCGTACAGGGGGCGGGGATACGCAGTATTTT
CDR3 protein: CASSEWRTGGGDTQYF

J gene: TRBJ2-2
clone size: -
D gene: TRBD2
V gene: TRBV13
CDR3 DNA: TGTGCCAGCAGCCCGGAAGGACTAGCGGAACCTAACACCGGGGAGCTGTTTTTT
CDR3 protein: CASSPEGLAEPNTGELFF

J gene: TRBJ2-1
clone size: -
D gene: TRBD2
V gene: TRBV13
CDR3 DNA: TGTGCCAGCAGCCTCGGGACTAGTGAGCAGTTCTTC
CDR3 protein: CASSLGTSEQFF

J gene: TRBJ2-7
clone size: once
D gene: TRBD1
V gene: TRBV18
CDR3 DNA: TGTGCCAGCTCACCACCACCCGACAGGGTTTATTCCTACGAGCAGTACTTC
CDR3 protein: CASSPPPDRVYSYEQYF

J gene: TRBJ1-2
clone size: -
D gene: TRBD1
V gene: TRBV12-5
CDR3 DNA: TGTGCTAGTGGAAGGGACAGGGATGGCTACACCTTC
CDR3 protein: CASGRDRDGYTF

J gene: TRBJ2-7
clone size: -
D gene: TRBD2
V gene: TRBV9
CDR3 DNA: TGTGCCAGCAGTCTAGCGGGAGGGATGGGCTACGAGCAGTACTTC
CDR3 protein: CASSLAGGMGYEQYF

J gene: TRBJ2-1
clone size: -
D gene: -
V gene: TRBV15
CDR3 DNA: TGTGCCACCAGCAGATTCTCAGGGGGGGATTACAATGAGCAGTTCTTC
CDR3 protein: CATSRFSGGDYNEQFF

J gene: TRBJ1-3
clone size: few
D gene: -
V gene: TRBV5-1
CDR3 DNA: TGCGCCAGCAGTCACAGCTCTGGAAACACCATATATTTT
CDR3 protein: CASSHSSGNTIYF

J gene: TRBJ1-2
clone size: -
D gene: TRBD1
V gene: TRBV9
CDR3 DNA: TGTGCCAGCAGCGTAGGGAGAGGGGACAGCTCTAACTATGGCTACACCTTC
CDR3 protein: CASSVGRGDSSNYGYTF

J gene: TRBJ1-1
clone size: -
D gene: -
V gene: TRBV15
CDR3 DNA: TGTGCCACCAGCGGGATGGGGGTCCTGAACACTGAAGCTTTCTTT
CDR3 protein: CATSGMGVLNTEAFF